This entry concerns a single T cell receptor beta chain. What it binds is not known. This sample stems from a study of post-analysis software for immune sequencing data. General study points: Clustering by F measure revealed strong co-clustering among samples prepared together in one batch. Five or six TRBV segments were significantly more frequent in patients than in controls. TRBV5-6, TRBV5-1 and TRBV20-1 were among these segments.

TCR beta cDNA libraries had unique molecular identifiers. Via MiXCR, TCRdb re-called the PCR reads, giving one row per CDR3 protein. The sample includes over 150,000 distinct CDR3 sequences, roughly 30% of them seen just once. The trim removed 4 bases at V and 11 bases at J, leaving 14 bases unmatched. This CDR3 comprises 15 residues. Looked up from germline, CDR1 is SEHNR and CDR2 is FQNEAQ (reference sequence). Sequenced material: blood. The receptor was derived from a girl aged 5-17 years with multiple sclerosis. The rearrangement links TRBV7-9 to TRBJ2-1, with 7 bases identical to TRBD2. CDR3 sequence reads: CASSSGGGVKMKQFF. CDR3 bases: TGTGCCAGCAGCTCCGGGGGAGGGGTAAAAATGAAGCAGTTCTTC.